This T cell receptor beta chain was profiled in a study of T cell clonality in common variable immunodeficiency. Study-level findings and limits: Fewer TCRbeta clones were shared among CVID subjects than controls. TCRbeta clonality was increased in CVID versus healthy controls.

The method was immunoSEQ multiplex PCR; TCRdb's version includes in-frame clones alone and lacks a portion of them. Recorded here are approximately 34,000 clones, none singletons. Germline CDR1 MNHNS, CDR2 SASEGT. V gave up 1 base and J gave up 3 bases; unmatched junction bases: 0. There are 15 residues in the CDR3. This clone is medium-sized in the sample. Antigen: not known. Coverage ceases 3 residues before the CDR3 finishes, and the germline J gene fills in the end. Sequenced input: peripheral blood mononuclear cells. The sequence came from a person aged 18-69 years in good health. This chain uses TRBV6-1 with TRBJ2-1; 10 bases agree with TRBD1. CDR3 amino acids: CASSEGTGGYNEQFF. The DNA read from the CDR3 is TGTGCCAGCAGTGAAGGGACAGGGGGCTACAATGAG.